Listed here are 17 T cell receptor beta chains from one sample, sequenced in a study of shared clonotypes between healthy human individuals. This table comes from immunoSEQ multiplex PCR, and its TCRdb copy is limited to in-frame clones, with some not included. The sample shows over 150,000 clones, roughly 70% of them seen only once. The sample was memory CD4+ T cells sorted from blood. Subset denoted: CD45RA-negative fraction. The receptors stem from a man younger than 40 in good health.

This clone has only one observation. This rearrangement joins TRBV6-5 to TRBJ2-7, with 8 bases fitting TRBD2. Unmatched junction bases numbered 7, after V lost 8 bases and J lost 1 base. The V gene's germline CDR1 is MNHEY and CDR2 SVGAGI. The CDR3 has 14 residues. In DNA, the CDR3 is TGTGCCAGCCGGGGGGGATATGGGTCCTACGAGCAGTACTTC. Its translation: CASRGGYGSYEQYF.

The V call is TRBV28, the J call TRBJ1-2; D not certain. Germline V lookup: CDR1 MDHEN, CDR2 SYDVKM. The V end lost 5 bases, the J end lost 2 bases, and 12 bases lay between the germline ends. CDR3 length: 14 residues. This CDR3 is CASSIAGANYGYTF. The CDR3, as DNA: TGTGCCAGCAGTATCGCCGGAGCGAACTATGGCTACACCTTC.

The chain links TRBV10-2 to TRBJ1-4; 9 bases align to TRBD1. V was clipped by 4 bases and J by 7 bases; unmatched bases: 4. Germline-derived CDR1 and CDR2 are WSHSY and SAAADI. This CDR3 is built from 14 residues. CDR3 in DNA: TGCGCCAGCAGTGCACAGGGGGCGGTTGAAAAACTGTTTTTT. Its translation: CASSAQGAVEKLFF.

Concerning this clone itself: The sample holds other DNA sequences that translate to the same CDR3. The gene calls are TRBV20-1 and TRBJ1-1; maybe TRBD1 (6 bases). The CDR3 loop spans 11 amino acids. From germline, CDR1 is DFQATT and CDR2 SNEGSKA (reference sequence). The V end lost 6 bases, the J end lost 6 bases, and 11 bases lay between the germline ends. The CDR3 here is CSASRTAEAFF. The DNA of the CDR3 is TGCAGTGCGAGCCGGACAGCTGAAGCTTTCTTT.

This clone was seen more than once but under ten times. J is TRBJ1-5 and V is TRBV5-6; D is possibly TRBD1 (5 bases). Germline V lookup: CDR1 SGHDT, CDR2 YYEEEE. This CDR3 spans 14 amino acids. Between the trimmed V and J ends, which lost 6 bases and 3 bases, there was a span of 13 bases. The chain's CDR3 is CASTLGVINQPQHF. CDR3 nucleotides: TGTGCCAGCACCCTAGGGGTTATCAATCAGCCCCAGCATTTT.

V usage is TRBV6-5 and J usage is TRBJ2-6; unclear D gene. This CDR3 is 14 amino acids long. V lost 9 bases, J lost 0 bases, and 9 bases lay in between. The germline V gene encodes CDR1 MNHEY and CDR2 SVGAGI. In nucleotides, the CDR3 is TGTGCCAGTCGAGGAGTCTCTGGGGCCAACGTCCTGACTTTC. Its translation: CASRGVSGANVLTF.

In this sample, this clone turned up a few times. This chain uses TRBV4-1 with TRBJ2-5; D perhaps matches TRBD2 (5 bases). V was clipped by 0 bases and J by 6 bases, with 11 bases between them. This CDR3 contains 14 residues. The germline CDR1 and CDR2 sequences are MGHRA and YSYEKL. The CDR3 DNA reads TGCGCCAGCAGCCAAGAACTAGTCGACCAGACCCAGTACTTC. Its translation: CASSQELVDQTQYF.

This sequence joins TRBV7-6 and TRBJ2-1; either TRBD1 or TRBD2 may supply D (5 bases each). Trimming stripped 1 base from V and 10 bases from J, with 14 bases between. Per germline, CDR1 SGHVS and CDR2 FNYEAQ. This CDR3 has 14 residues. CDR3 in amino acids: CASSLGGSTGEQFF. CDR3 DNA: TGTGCCAGCAGCTTAGGGGGGAGCACTGGAGAGCAGTTCTTC.

This chain joins TRBV6-1 and TRBJ2-5, with 9 bases matching TRBD2. The germline V gene has CDR1 MNHNS and CDR2 SASEGT. V was pared by 0 bases and J by 5 bases, with 10 bases of the junction left unmatched. This CDR3 contains 17 residues. CDR3 loop: CASSEAGLAAGGETQYF. The CDR3 bases are TGTGCCAGCAGTGAAGCGGGACTAGCTGCCGGGGGGGAGACCCAGTACTTC.

The chain carries TRBV7-9 and TRBJ2-3, with unresolved D. The germline gives CDR1 SEHNR, CDR2 FQNEAQ (reference sequence). The CDR3 loop spans 14 amino acids. Between the trimmed V and J ends, which lost 1 base and 2 bases, there was a span of 7 bases. The chain's CDR3 is CASSLVDHTDTQYF. In nucleotides, the CDR3 is TGTGCCAGCAGCTTAGTTGACCACACAGATACGCAGTATTTT.

This clone occurred many times. CDR3 nucleotide sequence: TGTGCCAGTCTCCCTGGACTAGCGGGAGGAAATGAGCAGTTCTTC. Amino acid sequence: CASLPGLAGGNEQFF. The chain combines TRBV7-3 with TRBJ2-1; TRBD2 matches at 14 bases. Germline assignment: CDR1 SGHTA and CDR2 FQGTGA. This CDR3 has 15 residues. J lost 7 bases, V lost 9 bases, and 8 bases had no gene match.

The V call is TRBV4-3, the J call TRBJ2-7; D uncertain. This CDR3 has 13 amino acids. Germline-derived CDR1 and CDR2 are LGHNA and YSLEER. With 5 bases removed from V and 3 bases from J, the gap between germline ends came to 11 bases. CDR3 DNA sequence: TGCGCCAGCAGCTCCACGGCACACTACGAGCAGTACTTC. This codes for CASSSTAHYEQYF.

The chain uses TRBV5-1 and TRBJ2-5, with 10 bases identical to TRBD2. The length of the CDR3 is 16 residues. Germline V gene data show CDR1 as SGHRS and CDR2 as YFSETQ. The trim removed 0 bases at V and 5 bases at J, leaving 7 bases unmatched. The chain's CDR3 is CASSLAPAGGGETQYF. The DNA for the CDR3 is TGCGCCAGCAGCTTGGCCCCAGCGGGAGGGGGGGAGACCCAGTACTTC.

The V and J genes are TRBV6-4 and TRBJ2-1; 9 bases are shared with TRBD2. Losses at the gene ends were 5 bases for V and 0 bases for J; bases not matched to a gene: 8. Looked up from germline, CDR1 is MRHNA and CDR2 is SNTAGT. This CDR3 is built from 17 residues. The CDR3 nucleotides read TGTGCCAGCAGTCCTTTCTCTAGCGGGGTCTCCTACAATGAGCAGTTCTTC. Its protein is CASSPFSSGVSYNEQFF.

V is TRBV9 and J is TRBJ2-2; D is undetermined. CDR3 length equals 15 residues. In germline, CDR1 is SGDLS, CDR2 YYNGEE. Trimming removed 0 bases at V and 4 bases at J, with 10 bases between. CDR3 nucleotides: TGTGCCAGCAGCGTAGTGGATAGTTCCACCGGGGAGCTGTTTTTT. Translated: CASSVVDSSTGELFF.

The V gene is TRBV11-3, the J gene TRBJ2-3; 11 positions agree with TRBD2. The germline CDR1 and CDR2 sequences are SGHNT and YENEEA. V dropped 4 bases and J dropped 6; count of bases not matched to a gene: 6. The CDR3 sequence is 15 residues long. CDR3 sequence: CASSSTSGAVDTQYF. CDR3 DNA sequence: TGTGCCAGCAGCTCGACTAGCGGGGCGGTGGATACGCAGTATTTT. Filled out from reference TRBV11-3 and TRBJ2-3, the complete variable domain reads EAGVVQSPRYKIIEKKQPVAFWCNPISGHNTLYWYLQNLGQGPELLIRYENEEAVDDSQLPKDRFSAERLKGVDSTLKIQPAELGDSAVYLCASSSTSGAVDTQYFGPGTRLTVL.

The J gene is TRBJ2-3, the V gene TRBV9, with D tentatively TRBD2 (5 bases). The CDR3 runs to 13 residues. CDR1 is SGDLS, CDR2 YYNGEE, per germline. Trimming shortened V by 0 bases and J by 4 bases, and 6 bases separated the two germline ends. This CDR3 reads CASSVVASDTQYF. CDR3 coding DNA: TGTGCCAGCAGCGTAGTAGCGTCAGATACGCAGTATTTT.